These 16 T cell receptor beta chains share one sample of origin, sequenced in a study of cytomegalovirus exposure and HLA in healthy donors. The study ran its PCR with 60 Vbeta and 13 Jbeta primers. Repertoires were generated with immunoSEQ multiplex PCR, while TCRdb's copy carries only in-frame clones and drops some. The sample table includes more than 95,000 clones. Sequencing was carried out using PBMCs. These receptors were obtained from a man aged 18 to 29 in good health and CMV-seronegative.

The chain uses TRBV9 and TRBJ1-2; 8 bases align to TRBD1. The germline V gene has CDR1 SGDLS and CDR2 YYNGEE. CDR3 size: 14 residues. The V segment lost 6 bases and the J segment 4 bases; nucleotides outside the gene matches: 8. CDR3 amino acids: CASTATGEGYGYTF. The CDR3 DNA reads as TGTGCCAGCACCGCGACAGGGGAAGGCTATGGCTACACCTTC.

J is TRBJ2-4 and V is TRBV30; weak D call: TRBD2 (6 bases). V was pared by 1 base and J by 6 bases, with 16 bases between. CDR1 and CDR2 (germline): GTSNPN, SVGIG (reference sequence). The length of the CDR3 is 15 residues. The CDR3 region has the DNA TGTGCCTGGAGTGGCCCCGGGAGTTTGGGAAACATTCAGTACTTC. Translating it yields CAWSGPGSLGNIQYF.

The CDR3 DNA is TGTGCCAGCTCACCAGCCCGGGGCAGGGGGGCCTATGGCTACACCTTC. Its translation: CASSPARGRGAYGYTF. The chain links TRBV18 to TRBJ1-2; 7 bases are shared with TRBD1. V was pared by 2 bases and J by 4 bases, with 10 bases of the junction left unmatched. Germline CDR1 reads KGHSH; CDR2 reads LQKENI. The CDR3 loop spans 16 amino acids. The complete variable domain, with remaining parts taken from reference TRBV18 and TRBJ1-2, reads NAGVMQNPRHLVRRRGQEARLRCSPMKGHSHVYWYRQLPEEGLKFMVYLQKENIIDESGMPKERFSAEFPKEGPSILRIQQVVRGDSAAYFCASSPARGRGAYGYTFGSGTRLTVV.

The chain combines TRBV29-1 with TRBJ1-4, with 10 bases aligning to TRBD1. Losses at the gene ends were 5 bases for V and 8 bases for J; bases not matched to a gene: 11. This CDR3 has 15 amino acids. The V gene's germline CDR1 is SQVTM and CDR2 ANQGSEA. The DNA for the CDR3 is TGCAGCGTTACTCGGGAGACAGGGGGCTTAGAAAAACTGTTTTTT. Amino acid sequence: CSVTRETGGLEKLFF.

In nucleotides, the CDR3 is TGCAGCGTGTGGACTAGCGGACGCTACGAGCAGTACTTC. The encoded protein is CSVWTSGRYEQYF. V usage is TRBV29-1 and J usage is TRBJ2-7; TRBD2 aligns across 10 bases. Trimming cost V 6 bases and J 3 bases; bases outside gene matches: 5. Germline CDR1 and CDR2: SQVTM and ANQGSEA. The CDR3 consists of 13 residues.

This chain links TRBV30 with TRBJ2-1; D might be TRBD2 (6 bases). Trimming pared 8 bases from V and 4 bases from J, leaving 12 bases between. This CDR3 comprises 12 residues. Per germline, CDR1 GTSNPN and CDR2 SVGIG (reference sequence). This CDR3 reads CAGTVTYNEQFF. CDR3 in DNA: TGTGCCGGGACTGTCACATACAATGAGCAGTTCTTC.

This rearrangement joins TRBV5-1 to TRBJ2-5, with 7 bases identical to TRBD2. This CDR3 is built from 14 residues. Germline lookup yields CDR1 SGHRS and CDR2 YFSETQ. V lost 4 bases, J lost 2 bases, and 5 bases stayed unmatched. CDR3 sequence reads: CASSGGTIQETQYF. The CDR3 nucleotides read TGCGCCAGCAGCGGCGGGACTATACAAGAGACCCAGTACTTC.

The V and J genes are TRBV15 and TRBJ2-1, with a tentative D call TRBD2 (7 bases). The germline V gene encodes CDR1 LNHNV and CDR2 YYDKDF (reference sequence). There are 16 residues in the CDR3. V lost 3 bases to trimming and J lost 4 bases, with 16 bases between them. In DNA, the CDR3 is TGTGCCACCAGCAGGAGGGGGGAGGGGAGATACAATGAGCAGTTCTTC. It encodes CATSRRGEGRYNEQFF.

The chain employs TRBV7-9 and TRBJ2-5; 13 nucleotides line up with TRBD2. J lost 5 bases, V lost 2 bases, and 8 bases had no gene match. Germline CDR1 is SEHNR and CDR2 is FQNEAQ (reference sequence). The CDR3 loop spans 17 amino acids. For the CDR3, the DNA is TGTGCCAGCAGCTTATATGGACTAGCGGGAGATCCGGAGACCCAGTACTTC. Protein: CASSLYGLAGDPETQYF.

The chain uses TRBV4-1 and TRBJ2-7; tentative D call: TRBD1 (6 bases). Germline CDR1 is MGHRA and CDR2 is YSYEKL. The CDR3 length is 15 residues. V was shortened by 0 bases and J by 2 bases, with 11 bases between the two germline ends. CDR3 DNA: TGCGCCAGCAGCCAAGATAAGGGACAAACCTACGAGCAGTACTTC. Translated: CASSQDKGQTYEQYF.

The chain combines TRBV6-5 with TRBJ2-1, with TRBD1 matching 9 bases. The V gene's germline CDR1 is MNHEY and CDR2 SVGAGI. The V gene end was trimmed by 11 bases and the J gene end by 5 bases; junction bases not matched to a gene: 13. The CDR3 has 15 amino acids. Written as DNA, the CDR3 is TGTGCCTCCACCCCTGTGGGACAGGGAGACAATGAGCAGTTCTTC. It translates to CASTPVGQGDNEQFF.

The chain links TRBV4-1 to TRBJ1-2; D uncertain. The germline V gene has CDR1 MGHRA and CDR2 YSYEKL. The CDR3 sequence is 16 residues long. Trimming shortened V by 1 base and J by 8 bases, and 20 bases separated the two germline ends. In nucleotides, the CDR3 is TGCGCCAGCAGCCAAGTCAGGTCTCGCCGCCGGGAAGGCTACACCTTC. Translated, it gives CASSQVRSRRREGYTF.

This chain links TRBV10-3 with TRBJ2-6; TRBD1 is a possible D gene (6 bases). The germline CDR1 and CDR2 sequences are ENHRY and SYGVKD. Trimming stripped 4 bases from V and 0 bases from J, with 10 bases between. The CDR3 loop spans 16 amino acids. CDR3 loop: CAISADRSSGANVLTF. The CDR3 region has the DNA TGTGCCATCAGTGCTGACAGGTCCTCTGGGGCCAACGTCCTGACTTTC.

V usage is TRBV28 and J usage is TRBJ1-1, with D possibly matching TRBD1 (6 bases). The germline V gene encodes CDR1 MDHEN and CDR2 SYDVKM. This CDR3 spans 13 amino acids. The V end was cut by 7 bases, the J end by 3 bases, with 12 bases between. In nucleotides, the CDR3 is TGTGCCAGCATAAGACCAGGGGACACTGAAGCTTTCTTT. It encodes CASIRPGDTEAFF.

The CDR3: CASSWSGGTTGQFF. CDR3 in DNA: TGTGCCAGCAGTTGGTCTGGCGGGACCACAGGACAGTTCTTC. V and J are TRBV6-5 and TRBJ2-1, with D maybe TRBD2 (6 bases). From germline, CDR1 is MNHEY and CDR2 SVGAGI. The CDR3 extends over 14 amino acids. V gave up 4 bases and J gave up 13 bases, with 20 bases separating them.

DNA of the CDR3: TGTGCCAGCAGTTTATTCCTAGGGGAAAGGGATAGGGCACCCCTCCACTTT. Protein sequence: CASSLFLGERDRAPLHF. V usage is TRBV27 and J usage is TRBJ1-6; a weak D match, TRBD1 (5 bases). CDR1 and CDR2 (germline): MNHEY, SMNVEV (reference sequence). This CDR3 spans 17 amino acids. Trimming pared 1 base from V and 11 bases from J, leaving 21 bases between.